The clone carrying this T cell receptor (beta chain) was found a few times. Under the authors' procedure: Amplification of reference gene primers was used by the study to estimate nucleated cell counts. The table came from immunoSEQ multiplex PCR; TCRdb's copy has only in-frame clones and leaves some out. V and J calls and clone size are copied from that table; D and trimming were computed from the DNA. Here the sample spans about 160,000 clones, about 85% being singletons. The source of the sample is a study of blood T cell repertoires in COVID-19. About the research overall: Collection of acute and convalescent COVID-19 samples took place in the United States, Italy and Spain. The analysed material was cDNA or gDNA that came from T cells, B-cell-depleted T cells, or PBMCs.

Looked up from germline, CDR1 is PRHDT and CDR2 is FYEKMQ (reference sequence). The V segment lost 4 bases and the J segment 3 bases; nucleotides outside the gene matches: 18. The CDR3 consists of 18 residues. Sequencing was carried out using peripheral blood. The sequence derives from a man in his forties or fifties with acute or convalescent COVID-19. The gene calls are TRBV13 and TRBJ2-7; TRBD2 aligns across 7 bases. CDR3: CASSSERRLTGGGYEQYF. CDR3 sequence (DNA): TGTGCCAGCAGCTCCGAAAGAAGACTCACGGGAGGAGGCTACGAGCAGTACTTC.